The clone carrying this T cell receptor (beta chain) was seen only a few times. Antigen: not known. Germline assignment: CDR1 MNHEY and CDR2 SMNVEV (reference sequence). The CDR3 loop spans 14 amino acids. The V end lost 3 bases, the J end lost 5 bases, and 14 bases lay between the germline ends. These data belong to a study of identical twins. Unique molecular identifiers were present on the cDNA, and a universal primer site came from template switching. TCRdb used MiXCR to reprocess the 5' RACE reads, holding one entry per CDR3 protein. The table records hundreds of thousands of distinct CDR3 sequences, under 9% of them present only once. Study-wide findings and caveats: Insertion counts were lower in abundant cord blood beta clonotypes, a trend that memory repertoires did not show. Beta out-of-frame sequences displayed a weaker excess of sharing between twins.

This sample was shared with a second study, whose subject was yellow fever vaccine responses in identical twins. Per that paper: Twins reportedly had a vaccine T cell response that seemed partly convergent, partly personalized.

The specimen was PBMCs. This clonotype was sampled from a woman aged 18-30 years in good health. The J gene is TRBJ2-7, the V gene TRBV27; D is unresolved. The CDR3 DNA follows: TGTGCCAGCAGTTTTGTAGGGAATAGTAACGAGCAGTACTTC. Amino acid sequence: CASSFVGNSNEQYF.